This T cell receptor (beta chain) was captured by sequencing in a study of T cell repertoires in cytomegalovirus infection. The overall study: Both CMV infection and a matching HLA type were indicated by public TCR beta signatures.

Each CDR3 protein is one row after TCRdb ran MiXCR on the reads. Of 150,000 to 200,000 distinct CDR3 sequences listed, 8.5% to 10% are singletons. With regard to this clonotype: What it recognizes is unknown.

V lost 3 bases, J lost 0 bases, and 8 bases lay in between. Germline lookup yields CDR1 LNHDA and CDR2 SQIVND (reference sequence). The CDR3 sequence is 15 residues long. The study, taken as a whole, reports: Within the response measured ex vivo, HLA-C-restricted CMV-specific TCR beta clonotypes were dominant. Summed frequency of shared TCR beta families picked out CMV carriers who also had the relevant HLA.

The rearrangement links TRBV19 to TRBJ2-2; D remains unclear. Material for sequencing was PBMCs. The receptor's source is a human donor in good health (CMV status not recorded). Some clones in this sample may be carry-over from other donors' samples. The CDR3 bases are TGTGCCAGTAGTATTGGGCAGGCGAACACCGGGGAGCTGTTTTTT. Translated: CASSIGQANTGELFF.